A single sample is the source of the 19 T cell receptor beta chains below, sequenced in a study of T cell repertoires in cytomegalovirus infection. Which antigens these TCRs recognize remains unknown. TCRdb passed the reads through MiXCR, listing each CDR3 protein once. In the table there are 700,000 to 850,000 distinct CDR3 sequences, about 33% of which are singletons. Specimen: cultured CD8+ T cells from PBMCs, collected from culture after CMV antigen stimulation. These TCRs come from a human donor in good health (CMV status not recorded). Some clones in this sample may be carry-over from other donors' samples.

The V gene is TRBV6-5, the J gene TRBJ1-5, with D maybe TRBD1 (5 bases). Germline values: CDR1 MNHEY, CDR2 SVGAGI. The CDR3 has 13 residues. The ends were cut back, 6 bases at V and 5 bases at J, with 11 bases in the middle. The CDR3 DNA reads TGTGCCAGCAGCGTCGGGGGATATCAGCCCCAGCATTTT. It codes for CASSVGGYQPQHF.

This clonotype was detected a few times. The gene calls are TRBV7-9 and TRBJ1-2; D unclear. CDR3 length equals 15 residues. V was clipped by 5 bases and J by 2 bases, with 15 bases between them. Germline lookup yields CDR1 SEHNR and CDR2 FQNEAQ (reference sequence). CDR3 protein: CASSPTRNGNYGYTF. Written as DNA, the CDR3 is TGTGCCAGCAGCCCAACCCGGAACGGAAACTATGGCTACACCTTC.

Here the CDR3 DNA reads TGTGCCAGCAGCCAAGAGAGTTGGAACGATGAGCAGTTCTTC. It codes for CASSQESWNDEQFF. The chain is built from TRBV4-2 and TRBJ2-1; no firm D call. The germline V and J ends were trimmed by 0 bases and 8 bases, with 11 bases remaining between them. Germline lookup yields CDR1 LGHNA and CDR2 YNFKEQ. The CDR3 runs 14 residues.

The chain recombines TRBV10-2 with TRBJ1-2; D is possibly TRBD1 (5 bases). This CDR3 has 13 residues. Trimming shortened V by 6 bases and J by 6 bases, and 14 bases separated the two germline ends. Germline-derived CDR1 and CDR2 are WSHSY and SAAADI. The CDR3 sequence is CASSGGGAHGYTF. CDR3 nucleotide sequence: TGCGCCAGCAGCGGGGGAGGGGCCCATGGCTACACCTTC.

This clonotype was detected only a few times. The chain employs TRBV12-5 and TRBJ2-5, with D perhaps given as TRBD1 or TRBD2 (5 bases each). CDR1 is LGHNT and CDR2 is FRNRAP in the germline V gene. This CDR3 comprises 18 residues. Deletions cut 0 bases from V and 1 base from J, with 18 bases between. The CDR3 nucleotides are TGTGCTAGTGGTTTGGTTTTGGCGCCGGGGCCCCTCCAAGAGACCCAGTACTTC. Protein sequence: CASGLVLAPGPLQETQYF.

The V gene is TRBV7-9, the J gene TRBJ2-7, with a possible D match to TRBD1 (5 bases). The germline CDR1 and CDR2 sequences are SEHNR and FQNEAQ (reference sequence). The CDR3 runs to 14 residues. The V end lost 0 bases, the J end lost 2 bases, and 8 bases lay between the germline ends. The CDR3 sequence: CASSLARRAYEQYF. In nucleotides, the CDR3 is TGTGCCAGCAGCTTAGCGCGCAGGGCCTACGAGCAGTACTTC.

This clonotype was picked up many times. The gene calls are TRBV7-2 and TRBJ1-3; no clear D gene. The germline V gene encodes CDR1 SGHTA and CDR2 FQGNSA. The CDR3 contains 19 residues. The V gene lost 3 bases and the J gene lost 0 bases, with 21 bases spanning the gap. The CDR3 reads CASSFSNFARANSGNTIYF. CDR3 bases: TGTGCCAGCAGCTTCTCCAACTTTGCCCGGGCCAACTCTGGAAACACCATATATTTT.

This clonotype was detected many times. The V gene is TRBV7-6, the J gene TRBJ2-1; D gene ambiguous. The germline V gene has CDR1 SGHVS and CDR2 FNYEAQ. The V and J ends lost 6 bases and 2 bases respectively, with 14 bases between them. The CDR3 extends over 15 amino acids. The CDR3 sequence is CASRPLDSAYNEQFF. Written as DNA, the CDR3 is TGTGCCAGCAGGCCTCTAGATTCAGCCTACAATGAGCAGTTCTTC.

The chain combines TRBV28 with TRBJ1-1, with D possibly TRBD1 on 5 matching bases. V lost 7 bases and J 10 bases, leaving 19 bases between the germline ends. Per germline, CDR1 MDHEN and CDR2 SYDVKM. The CDR3 sequence is 13 residues long. The CDR3 sequence: CASKPRTPGLAFF. CDR3 sequence (DNA): TGTGCCAGCAAACCTCGAACGCCAGGGCTAGCTTTCTTT.

The sample holds one count of this clonotype. This chain joins TRBV4-1 and TRBJ1-5; 9 nucleotides match TRBD1. The CDR3 loop spans 16 amino acids. V shed 6 bases, J shed 0 bases, and the junction held 6 bases outside the gene matches. Germline CDR1 and CDR2: MGHRA and YSYEKL. The DNA for the CDR3 is TGCGCCAGCAGGCGACGGGACAGGGATAGCAATCAGCCCCAGCATTTT. It encodes CASRRRDRDSNQPQHF.

The J gene is TRBJ1-5, the V gene TRBV11-2; the D is unclear. The CDR3 spans 18 residues. CDR1 is SGHAT, CDR2 FQNNGV, per germline. V was trimmed by 2 bases and J by 5 bases, leaving 22 bases between them. The CDR3 DNA follows: TGTGCCAGCAGCTTAAACCCTGTGGGAGTTGAGCCTGATCAGCCCCAGCATTTT. Encoded protein: CASSLNPVGVEPDQPQHF.

The J gene is TRBJ1-1, the V gene TRBV12-3 or TRBV12-4; the D is unclear. This CDR3 spans 14 amino acids. Trimming stripped 5 bases from V and 4 bases from J, with 14 bases between. The CDR3, as DNA: TGTGCCAGCAGTGGCTTTTTTGGAAGCACTGAAGCTTTCTTT. Translated: CASSGFFGSTEAFF.

This chain links TRBV20-1 with TRBJ2-5; D remains unclear. CDR1 and CDR2 (germline): DFQATT, SNEGSKA (reference sequence). V dropped 1 base and J dropped 1 base, with 16 bases sitting between them. This CDR3 is built from 16 residues. The CDR3 DNA sequence: TGCAGTGCTAGAGCCGCCGTCCGGGTTGCCCAAGAGACCCAGTACTTC. This translates into CSARAAVRVAQETQYF.

This clonotype came up once. The DNA for the CDR3 is TGTGCCAGCAGCTTGGGGGACAGGCGAAGCTCCTACAATGAGCAGTTCTTC. Protein sequence: CASSLGDRRSSYNEQFF. V gene TRBV5-8 combines with J gene TRBJ2-1; TRBD1 aligns across 8 bases. Losses at the gene ends were 0 bases for V and 0 bases for J; bases not matched to a gene: 5. The CDR3 runs to 17 residues. Germline V gene sequence: CDR1 SGHTS, CDR2 YDEGEE. Using reference TRBV5-8 and TRBJ2-1 for the parts outside the CDR3, the full variable domain is EAGVTQSPTHLIKTRGQQATLRCSPISGHTSVYWYQQALGLGLQFLLWYDEGEERNRGNFPPRFSGRQFPNYSSELNVNALELEDSALYLCASSLGDRRSSYNEQFFGPGTRLTVL.

A note on this clonotype: At one end, the junction sequence differs from germline, possibly due to a read error. The rearrangement links TRBV5-3 to TRBJ2-5; the D is unclear. TRBV5-3 is filed as an ORF, its function uncertain. The CDR3 is made up of 15 amino acids. The CDR3 region has the DNA TGTACCAGCAGCTTCCCCACTAATATCCAGGAGACCCAGTACTTC. It yields the protein CTSSFPTNIQETQYF.

A few counts support this clonotype. The chain carries TRBV7-9 and TRBJ2-7; possibly TRBD1 or TRBD2 for D (5 bases each). The CDR3 has 12 amino acids. V lost 1 base and J 9 bases, leaving 10 bases between the germline ends. The V gene's germline CDR1 is SEHNR and CDR2 FQNEAQ (reference sequence). The CDR3 here is CASSLGVGGQYF. The CDR3, as DNA: TGTGCCAGCAGCTTAGGGGTTGGGGGGCAGTACTTC.

This clonotype was seen many times. An end of the junction differs from the germline gene, which may be a read error. The chain combines TRBV11-2 with TRBJ2-5, with D uncertain. The CDR3 has 14 amino acids. CDR1 and CDR2 (germline): SGHAT, FQNNGV. The CDR3 loop reads CASSLDVSLKTQYF. Here the CDR3 DNA reads TGTGCCAGCAGCCTAGACGTCAGTCTAAAGACCCAGTACTTC.

This chain connects TRBV7-2 to TRBJ1-4; TRBD1 matches 11 bases. V was clipped by 5 bases and J by 7 bases; unmatched bases: 9. CDR1 and CDR2 (germline): SGHTA, FQGNSA. The CDR3 is made up of 16 amino acids. CDR3 region: CASSTYSGTGGEKLFF. The CDR3 DNA sequence: TGTGCCAGCAGCACCTACTCCGGGACAGGGGGTGAAAAACTGTTTTTT.

This clonotype was observed at least ten times. This rearrangement joins TRBV12-5 to TRBJ1-2; D not resolved. The germline V gene encodes CDR1 LGHNT and CDR2 FRNRAP. Trimming pared 8 bases from V and 2 bases from J, leaving 12 bases between. The CDR3 consists of 13 residues. CDR3 DNA: TGTGCTAGTCGCCCGACGCCGAACTATGGCTACACCTTC. Its protein product is CASRPTPNYGYTF.